This paragraph reports one T cell receptor (beta chain). Its antigen is undetermined. Per the germline V gene, CDR1 is SGHKS and CDR2 is YYEKEE (reference sequence). This CDR3 spans 15 amino acids. Trimming removed 0 bases at V and 0 bases at J, with 7 bases between. TCRdb's copy holds only in-frame clones and misses some; the assay was immunoSEQ multiplex PCR. The profile shows 200,000 or so clones, about nine tenths of them singletons. This record belongs to a study of T cell responses to AZD1222 COVID-19 vaccine. Study observations and caveats: The sample set comprised mostly white British donors with more females, and clonal diversity was possibly underestimated.

The clonotype originates from an adult in good health. This chain connects TRBV5-5 to TRBJ1-5; D unresolved. This sample comprised peripheral blood, obtained on day 0 of AZD1222 vaccination. CDR3 sequence: CASSLEAASNQPQHF. The CDR3 coding sequence is TGTGCCAGCAGCTTGGAAGCGGCTAGCAATCAGCCCCAGCATTTT.